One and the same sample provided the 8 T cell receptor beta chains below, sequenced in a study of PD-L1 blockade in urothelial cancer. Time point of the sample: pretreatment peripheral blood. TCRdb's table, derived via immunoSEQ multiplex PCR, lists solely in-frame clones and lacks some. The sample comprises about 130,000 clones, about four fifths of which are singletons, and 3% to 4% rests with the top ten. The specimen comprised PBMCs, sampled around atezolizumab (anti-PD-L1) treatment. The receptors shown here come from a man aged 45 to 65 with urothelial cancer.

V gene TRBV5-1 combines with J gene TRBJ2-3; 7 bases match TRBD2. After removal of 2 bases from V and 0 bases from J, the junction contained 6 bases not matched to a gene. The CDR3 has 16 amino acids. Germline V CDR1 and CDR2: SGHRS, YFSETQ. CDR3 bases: TGCGCCAGCAGCTTAACAGCGGGGCAGAGCACAGATACGCAGTATTTT. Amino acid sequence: CASSLTAGQSTDTQYF.

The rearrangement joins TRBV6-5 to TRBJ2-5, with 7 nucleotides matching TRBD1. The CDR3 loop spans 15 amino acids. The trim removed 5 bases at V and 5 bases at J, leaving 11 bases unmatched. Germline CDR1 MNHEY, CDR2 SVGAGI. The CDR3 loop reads CASSRSTGSSETQYF. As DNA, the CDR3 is TGTGCCAGCAGTCGCTCGACAGGGTCCTCGGAGACCCAGTACTTC.

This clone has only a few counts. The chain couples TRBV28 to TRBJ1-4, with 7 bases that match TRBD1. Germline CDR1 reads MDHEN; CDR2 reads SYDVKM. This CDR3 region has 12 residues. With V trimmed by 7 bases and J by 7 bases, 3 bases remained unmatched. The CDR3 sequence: CASTRGVEKLFF. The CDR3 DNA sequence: TGTGCCAGCACCAGGGGGGTTGAAAAACTGTTTTTT.

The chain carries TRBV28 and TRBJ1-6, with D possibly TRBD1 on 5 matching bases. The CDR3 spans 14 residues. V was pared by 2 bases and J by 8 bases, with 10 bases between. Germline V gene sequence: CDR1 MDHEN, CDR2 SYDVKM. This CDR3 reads CASSLIGGDSPLHF. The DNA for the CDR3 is TGTGCCAGCAGTTTAATCGGGGGTGATTCACCCCTCCACTTT.

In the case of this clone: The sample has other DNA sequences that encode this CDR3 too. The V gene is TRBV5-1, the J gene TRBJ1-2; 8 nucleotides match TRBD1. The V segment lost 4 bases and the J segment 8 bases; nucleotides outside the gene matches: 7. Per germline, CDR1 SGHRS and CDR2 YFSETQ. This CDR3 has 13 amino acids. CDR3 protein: CASSPDRVDGYTF. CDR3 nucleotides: TGCGCCAGCAGCCCGGACAGGGTCGACGGCTACACCTTC.

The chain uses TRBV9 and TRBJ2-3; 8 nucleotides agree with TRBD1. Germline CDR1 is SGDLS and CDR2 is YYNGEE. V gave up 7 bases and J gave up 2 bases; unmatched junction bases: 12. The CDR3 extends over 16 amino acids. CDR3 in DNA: TGTGCCAGCCAACGGACAGGGAGGACCGACACAGATACGCAGTATTTT. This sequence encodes CASQRTGRTDTDTQYF.

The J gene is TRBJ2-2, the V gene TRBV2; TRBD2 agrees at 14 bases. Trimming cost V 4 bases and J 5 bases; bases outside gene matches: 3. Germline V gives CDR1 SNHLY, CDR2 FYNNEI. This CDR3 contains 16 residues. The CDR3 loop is CASSAGLAGVTGELFF. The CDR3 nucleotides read TGTGCCAGCAGTGCGGGACTAGCGGGAGTAACCGGGGAGCTGTTTTTT.

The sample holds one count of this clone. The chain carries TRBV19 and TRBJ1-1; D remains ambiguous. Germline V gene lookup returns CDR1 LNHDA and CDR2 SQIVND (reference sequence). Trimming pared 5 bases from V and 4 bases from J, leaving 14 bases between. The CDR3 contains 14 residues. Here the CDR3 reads CASSVGATRTEAFF. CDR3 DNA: TGTGCCAGTAGTGTCGGAGCAACCCGCACTGAAGCTTTCTTT.